The 20 T cell receptor beta chains given below trace back to one sample, sequenced in a study of blood T cell repertoires in COVID-19. Profiled with immunoSEQ multiplex PCR; TCRdb holds only in-frame clones, not every one. This sample has about 81,000 clones, with more than 75% found just once. The sequencing sample was made of peripheral blood. These receptors all come from a human donor in a cohort sampled during active COVID-19.

This clone appeared many times. The J gene is TRBJ2-7, the V gene TRBV10-1, with 9 bases aligning to TRBD1. V trimming: 4 bases; J trimming: 4 bases; junction bases outside the gene matches: 11. The CDR3 is 16 amino acids. Germline V gene data show CDR1 as WNHNN and CDR2 as SYGVQD (reference sequence). DNA for the CDR3: TGCGCCAGCAGTGGACAGGGACAGGGATGGAGATACGAGCAGTACTTC. Amino acids: CASSGQGQGWRYEQYF.

The J gene is TRBJ2-6, the V gene TRBV7-9; TRBD1 aligns across 9 bases. The CDR3 has 18 residues. After removal of 8 bases from V and 1 base from J, the junction contained 12 bases not matched to a gene. Germline V gene lookup returns CDR1 SEHNR and CDR2 FQNEAQ (reference sequence). The CDR3 DNA is TGTGCCAGCTCCCCGATGTCGGGACAGGGATCTGGGGCCAACGTCCTGACTTTC. Translating gives CASSPMSGQGSGANVLTF.

The rearrangement uses TRBV4-1 and TRBJ2-7, with 9 nucleotides matching TRBD1. Germline V CDR1 and CDR2: MGHRA, YSYEKL. The junction had 4 bases not matched to a gene; V was cut back by 4 bases and J by 3 bases. The CDR3 sequence is 14 residues long. The CDR3 loop reads CASSRQTGGYEQYF. The CDR3 DNA is TGCGCCAGCAGCCGACAGACAGGGGGCTACGAGCAGTACTTC.

The chain couples TRBV5-4 to TRBJ2-3, with D perhaps TRBD1 (5 bases). CDR1 and CDR2 (germline): SGHNT, YYREEE (reference sequence). This CDR3 is built from 16 residues. V lost 1 base, J lost 1 base, and 13 bases lay in between. This chain's CDR3 is CASSLNWGGRTDTQYF. As DNA, the CDR3 is TGTGCCAGCAGCTTGAATTGGGGCGGACGCACAGATACGCAGTATTTT.

This chain connects TRBV5-4 to TRBJ1-1, with a possible D match to TRBD1 (5 bases). The CDR3 runs to 14 residues. Per germline, CDR1 SGHNT and CDR2 YYREEE (reference sequence). V was cut by 3 bases and J by 0 bases, with 9 bases left in between. The CDR3 loop is CASSSKTVNTEAFF. The CDR3 nucleotides read TGTGCCAGCAGCTCTAAGACAGTGAACACTGAAGCTTTCTTT. The complete variable domain, with remaining parts taken from reference TRBV5-4 and TRBJ1-1, reads ETGVTQSPTHLIKTRGQQVTLRCSSQSGHNTVSWYQQALGQGPQFIFQYYREEENGRGNFPPRFSGLQFPNYSSELNVNALELDDSALYLCASSSKTVNTEAFFGQGTRLTVV.

The V and J genes are TRBV9 and TRBJ1-1, with unresolved D. The germline V and J ends were trimmed by 0 bases and 3 bases, with 9 bases remaining between them. This CDR3 contains 14 residues. Germline V lookup: CDR1 SGDLS, CDR2 YYNGEE. CDR3 protein: CASSVATFDTEAFF. The CDR3 coding sequence is TGTGCCAGCAGCGTAGCGACTTTTGACACTGAAGCTTTCTTT.

This chain connects TRBV6-2 or TRBV6-3 to TRBJ1-2; D may be TRBD1 (6 bases). V lost 5 bases to trimming and J lost 0 bases, with 13 bases between them. The CDR3 length is 15 residues. The germline CDR1 and CDR2 sequences are MNHEY and SVGEGT. The CDR3 spells CASSRTVRANYGYTF. For the CDR3, the DNA is TGTGCCAGCAGTCGGACAGTCCGAGCTAACTATGGCTACACCTTC.

This clone came up once. The chain recombines TRBV4-1 with TRBJ1-4; unclear D gene. The V gene's germline CDR1 is MGHRA and CDR2 YSYEKL. V was pared by 2 bases and J by 5 bases, with 18 bases between. The CDR3 contains 17 residues. The CDR3 reads CASSQSPRRTDNEKLFF. The CDR3 DNA sequence: TGCGCCAGCAGCCAAAGTCCGCGGAGGACCGACAATGAAAAACTGTTTTTT.

The genes are TRBV3-1 (or the pseudogene TRBV3-2) and TRBJ1-6, with 7 bases aligning to TRBD1. V lost 1 base and J lost 10; bases outside the gene matches: 7. In germline, CDR1 is LGHDT, CDR2 YNNKEL (reference sequence). The CDR3 runs 15 residues. Written as DNA, the CDR3 is TGTGCCAGCAGCCAAGTTAACAGGGGAAACTCACCCCTCCACTTT. Protein: CASSQVNRGNSPLHF.

V gene TRBV27 combines with J gene TRBJ2-1; a weak D match, TRBD2 (7 bases). The length of the CDR3 is 15 residues. Germline CDR1 MNHEY, CDR2 SMNVEV (reference sequence). V was cut by 10 bases and J by 4 bases, with 20 bases left in between. DNA of the CDR3: TGTGCCACCAGCCCTGGGGCGGGGGCTTACAATGAGCAGTTCTTC. It specifies CATSPGAGAYNEQFF.

CDR3 sequence (DNA): TGTGCCAGTAGTATAGCGGCCAGCAGGGACACTGAAGCTTTCTTT. Its protein is CASSIAASRDTEAFF. The chain employs TRBV19 and TRBJ1-1; TRBD1 might be the D (5 bases). Germline CDR1 reads LNHDA; CDR2 reads SQIVND (reference sequence). V lost 1 base, J lost 3 bases, and 12 bases lay in between. This CDR3 is built from 15 residues.

V gene TRBV5-1 combines with J gene TRBJ2-5; 12 bases fit TRBD2. Germline CDR1 SGHRS, CDR2 YFSETQ. The CDR3 spans 16 residues. The junction had 7 bases not matched to a gene; V was cut back by 0 bases and J by 7 bases. CDR3 region: CASSLARTSGDVTQYF. The CDR3 DNA is TGCGCCAGCAGCTTGGCACGGACTAGCGGGGACGTGACCCAGTACTTC.

The chain links TRBV5-1 to TRBJ2-7; 7 bases match TRBD1. The ends lost 4 bases at V and 0 bases at J; junction bases unmatched: 7. The CDR3 spans 15 residues. The germline V gene has CDR1 SGHRS and CDR2 YFSETQ. CDR3 DNA sequence: TGCGCCAGCAGCGCCGCCGGGGACAGCTCCTACGAGCAGTACTTC. Translation: CASSAAGDSSYEQYF.

J is TRBJ2-3 and V is TRBV15; 15 bases align to TRBD2. Germline CDR1 reads LNHNV; CDR2 reads YYDKDF (reference sequence). Trimming cost V 5 bases and J 4 bases; bases outside gene matches: 4. The CDR3 is 16 amino acids. The CDR3: CATSGRTSGGADTQYF. CDR3 in DNA: TGTGCCACCAGCGGAAGGACTAGCGGGGGGGCAGATACGCAGTATTTT.

J is TRBJ1-1 and V is TRBV9; the D gene is possibly TRBD1 (5 bases). The CDR3 length is 16 residues. V was cut by 4 bases and J by 4 bases, with 20 bases left in between. Germline V gives CDR1 SGDLS, CDR2 YYNGEE. The CDR3 coding sequence is TGTGCCAGCAGCTTTTCGGCAGGGAAGGTTGGCACTGAAGCTTTCTTT. Translating gives CASSFSAGKVGTEAFF.

The J gene is TRBJ2-7, the V gene TRBV7-3, with 11 positions matching TRBD1. CDR3 length equals 14 residues. Germline CDR1 is SGHTA and CDR2 is FQGTGA. Germline trimming cut 4 bases from V and 3 bases from J; bases unmatched to any gene: 2. CDR3 DNA sequence: TGTGCCAGCAGCTCGGGACAGGGGGACTACGAGCAGTACTTC. It codes for CASSSGQGDYEQYF. Looking up the rest from reference TRBV7-3 and TRBJ2-7 gives the full variable domain: GAGVSQTPSNKVTEKGKYVELRCDPISGHTALYWYRQSLGQGPEFLIYFQGTGAADDSGLPNDRFFAVRPEGSVSTLKIQRTERGDSAVYLCASSSGQGDYEQYFGPGTRLTVT.

This clone was observed once. The chain links TRBV21-1 to TRBJ2-7; the table's D gene call, TRBD2, was not cross checked with the DNA. TRBV21-1 is assigned pseudogene status. The CDR3 runs to 17 residues. The CDR3 nucleotides are TGTGCCAGCAGCAAAGCAAAGAAGGGGAGGAGCTCCTACGAGCAGTACTTC. Translating gives CASSKAKKGRSSYEQYF.

The chain carries TRBV2 and TRBJ2-7; TRBD1 is a possible D gene (6 bases). V gave up 4 bases and J gave up 2 bases, with 18 bases separating them. The germline gives CDR1 SNHLY, CDR2 FYNNEI. The CDR3 runs 16 residues. The CDR3 loop is CASSGPPGSGAYEQYF. CDR3 DNA: TGTGCCAGCAGTGGCCCCCCGGGGTCAGGGGCCTACGAGCAGTACTTC. The variable domain in full, with the rest retrieved from reference TRBV2 and TRBJ2-7, is EPEVTQTPSHQVTQMGQEVILRCVPISNHLYFYWYRQILGQKVEFLVSFYNNEISEKSEIFDDQFSVERPDGSNFTLKIRSTKLEDSAMYFCASSGPPGSGAYEQYFGPGTRLTVT.

The chain has TRBV5-1 and TRBJ2-7, with 8 positions matching TRBD1. CDR1 and CDR2 from the germline V gene are SGHRS and YFSETQ. J was trimmed by 2 bases and V by 5 bases; bases with no gene match: 6. This CDR3 is built from 14 residues. The CDR3 protein is CASSGQGSPYEQYF. The CDR3 DNA reads as TGCGCCAGCAGTGGACAGGGCAGCCCCTACGAGCAGTACTTC.

The chain employs TRBV6-6 and TRBJ1-1; D remains unclear. The CDR3 is 11 amino acids. CDR1 is MNHNY and CDR2 is SVGAGI in the germline V gene (reference sequence). Trimming removed 6 bases at V and 6 bases at J, with 8 bases between. The CDR3 region is CASSGLSEAFF. CDR3 DNA: TGTGCCAGCAGCGGACTTTCTGAAGCTTTCTTT.